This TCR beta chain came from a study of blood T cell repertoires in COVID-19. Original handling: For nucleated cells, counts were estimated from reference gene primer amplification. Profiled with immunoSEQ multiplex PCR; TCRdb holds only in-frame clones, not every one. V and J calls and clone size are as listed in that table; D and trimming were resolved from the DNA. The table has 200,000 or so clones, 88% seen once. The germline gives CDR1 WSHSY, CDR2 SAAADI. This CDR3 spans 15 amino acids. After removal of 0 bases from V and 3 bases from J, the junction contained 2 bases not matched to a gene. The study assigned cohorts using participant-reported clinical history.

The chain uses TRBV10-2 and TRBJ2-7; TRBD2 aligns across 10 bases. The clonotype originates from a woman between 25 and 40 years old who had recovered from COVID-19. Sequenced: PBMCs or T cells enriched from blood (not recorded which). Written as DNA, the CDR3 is TGCGCCAGCAGTGAGTCTAGCGGGGGGTACTACGAGCAGTACTTC. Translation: CASSESSGGYYEQYF.